The 16 T cell receptor beta chains presented below share a single source sample, sequenced in a study of shared clonotypes between healthy human individuals. Only CD45RO-negative cells positively selected for CCR7 counted as naive CD8 cells, so terminally differentiated effector memory CD45RA+ cells were excluded. Clones were sequenced by immunoSEQ multiplex PCR, and TCRdb holds only the in-frame ones, with some missing. This table has about 2 million clones, less than 95% appearing once. Sequencing used naive CD8+ T cells sorted from blood. The receptors were gathered from a man aged 18 to 35 in good health.

The V call is TRBV6-5, the J call TRBJ2-6; no firm D call. Germline-derived CDR1 and CDR2 are MNHEY and SVGAGI. Trimming stripped 6 bases from V and 4 bases from J, with 10 bases between. The CDR3 covers 14 residues. The CDR3 DNA reads as TGTGCCAGCAGCGGTGGGTTCGGGGCCAACGTCCTGACTTTC. It translates to CASSGGFGANVLTF.

The rearrangement joins TRBV25-1 to TRBJ2-5, with D unresolved. This CDR3 contains 13 residues. Trimming removed 4 bases from V and 0 bases from J, with 6 bases in between. Per germline, CDR1 MGHDK and CDR2 SYGVNS. CDR3 loop: CASSAGYQETQYF. DNA for the CDR3: TGTGCCAGCAGTGCCGGGTACCAAGAGACCCAGTACTTC.

The CDR3 DNA sequence: TGTGCCAGCTCACCATTCGACAGGGCAGGCGAGCAGTACTTC. Its translation is CASSPFDRAGEQYF. This chain uses TRBV18 with TRBJ2-7, with 7 bases fitting TRBD1. The CDR3 sequence is 14 residues long. Germline V gene lookup returns CDR1 KGHSH and CDR2 LQKENI. V lost 2 bases and J lost 6; bases outside the gene matches: 7.

In its sample, this clone was seen once. This CDR3 is also generated by other DNA sequences in the sample. The chain is built from TRBV9 and TRBJ2-7; D might be TRBD2 (5 bases). The V and J ends lost 4 bases and 4 bases respectively, with 15 bases between them. The CDR3 is 14 residues long. Germline V gives CDR1 SGDLS, CDR2 YYNGEE. CDR3 DNA sequence: TGTGCCAGCAGCCCGGAGGACGGAGTTTACGAGCAGTACTTC. Translated: CASSPEDGVYEQYF.

The rearrangement uses TRBV9 and TRBJ2-3, with a possible D match to TRBD2 (7 bases). CDR1 is SGDLS, CDR2 YYNGEE, per germline. This CDR3 is built from 15 residues. The V end lost 4 bases, the J end lost 6 bases, and 18 bases lay between the germline ends. CDR3 residues: CASSRGRGAHDTQYF. The CDR3, as DNA: TGTGCCAGCAGCCGGGGTCGGGGGGCTCATGATACGCAGTATTTT.

The rearrangement joins TRBV19 to TRBJ1-5; D possibly corresponds to TRBD1 (5 bases). CDR3 length: 15 amino acids. The germline V gene has CDR1 LNHDA and CDR2 SQIVND (reference sequence). V gave up 7 bases and J gave up 0 bases, with 13 bases separating them. The CDR3 protein is CASTWDPYSNQPQHF. The CDR3 DNA reads as TGTGCCAGTACATGGGACCCTTATAGCAATCAGCCCCAGCATTTT.

This clone occurred once. The chain employs TRBV2 and TRBJ2-5; no definite D call. Between the trimmed V and J ends, which lost 8 bases and 2 bases, there was a span of 15 bases. Germline values: CDR1 SNHLY, CDR2 FYNNEI. The CDR3 sequence is 14 residues long. DNA for the CDR3: TGTGCCAGCCTAAACGCGGCTAGACAAGAGACCCAGTACTTC. This translates into CASLNAARQETQYF.

The chain links TRBV2 to TRBJ2-1, with TRBD1 as a possible D gene (5 bases). This CDR3 contains 13 residues. CDR1 is SNHLY and CDR2 is FYNNEI in the germline V gene. V was cut by 6 bases and J by 4 bases, with 10 bases left in between. CDR3 nucleotide sequence: TGTGCCAGCAGCTACAGGATTTACAATGAGCAGTTCTTC. Amino acids: CASSYRIYNEQFF.

As DNA, the CDR3 is TGTGCCAGCAGTGATCTGGACAGGGTCTACAATGAGCAGTTCTTC. Amino acid sequence: CASSDLDRVYNEQFF. This chain joins TRBV28 and TRBJ2-1; 8 bases fit TRBD1. CDR1 is MDHEN and CDR2 is SYDVKM in the germline V gene. The V segment lost 5 bases and the J segment 3 bases; nucleotides outside the gene matches: 6. The CDR3 extends over 15 amino acids.

V is TRBV7-9 and J is TRBJ2-2; possible D gene TRBD2, 6 bases. Germline values: CDR1 SEHNR, CDR2 FQNEAQ (reference sequence). The CDR3 is 16 amino acids. With 5 bases removed from V and 5 bases from J, the gap between germline ends came to 18 bases. The chain's CDR3 is CASSDDGSSLTGELFF. CDR3 DNA sequence: TGTGCCAGCAGCGACGACGGGAGTTCGTTGACCGGGGAGCTGTTTTTT.

The rearrangement uses TRBV5-4 and TRBJ2-5; no clear D gene. The CDR3 is made up of 15 amino acids. The V gene's germline CDR1 is SGHNT and CDR2 YYREEE (reference sequence). Deletions cut 2 bases from V and 0 bases from J, with 11 bases between. The CDR3 nucleotides are TGTGCCAGCAGCTTTAGTTCGAATTACCAAGAGACCCAGTACTTC. This codes for CASSFSSNYQETQYF.

This chain uses TRBV9 with TRBJ1-2, with 7 bases aligning to TRBD1. Trimming removed 0 bases from V and 0 bases from J; junction bases left unmatched: 5. The germline gives CDR1 SGDLS, CDR2 YYNGEE. The CDR3 totals 16 residues. The CDR3 DNA reads TGTGCCAGCAGCGTAGCCTCGGGACAGTCTAACTATGGCTACACCTTC. Protein product: CASSVASGQSNYGYTF.

This clone showed up just once. The genes are TRBV9 and TRBJ2-5; 7 nucleotides align to TRBD2. The CDR3 extends over 18 amino acids. Trimming at V came to 1 base and at J to 4 bases, leaving 16 bases not matched to a gene. Germline CDR1 reads SGDLS; CDR2 reads YYNGEE. The CDR3 reads CASSVTDRGEGLRETQYF. The CDR3 coding sequence is TGTGCCAGCAGCGTAACCGACCGGGGGGAGGGCCTGAGAGAGACCCAGTACTTC.

The chain is built from TRBV7-9 and TRBJ2-7; D is unclear. The CDR3 runs 14 residues. CDR1 SEHNR and CDR2 FQNEAQ come from the germline V gene (reference sequence). V lost 5 bases and J 2 bases, leaving 13 bases between the germline ends. CDR3 loop: CASSPASQPYEQYF. The CDR3 nucleotides are TGTGCCAGCAGCCCCGCTAGTCAGCCCTACGAGCAGTACTTC.

J is TRBJ2-1 and V is TRBV6-1; TRBD2 matches at 9 bases. V lost 1 base to trimming and J lost 3 bases; unmatched junction nucleotides: 13. CDR1 MNHNS and CDR2 SASEGT come from the germline V gene. The CDR3 extends over 19 amino acids. CDR3 coding DNA: TGTGCCAGCAGTGAAGTTGGGGAGGCTAGCGGGGCCTACTACAATGAGCAGTTCTTC. Protein: CASSEVGEASGAYYNEQFF.

The V call is TRBV7-6, the J call TRBJ2-1; 11 bases are a match to TRBD2. Trimming at V came to 5 bases and at J to 6 bases, leaving 12 bases not matched to a gene. The CDR3 covers 17 residues. CDR1 is SGHVS, CDR2 FNYEAQ, per germline. CDR3 DNA sequence: TGTGCCAGCAGCGCCATTGTAGCGGGAGGGTACGGCAATGAGCAGTTCTTC. Translated, it gives CASSAIVAGGYGNEQFF.